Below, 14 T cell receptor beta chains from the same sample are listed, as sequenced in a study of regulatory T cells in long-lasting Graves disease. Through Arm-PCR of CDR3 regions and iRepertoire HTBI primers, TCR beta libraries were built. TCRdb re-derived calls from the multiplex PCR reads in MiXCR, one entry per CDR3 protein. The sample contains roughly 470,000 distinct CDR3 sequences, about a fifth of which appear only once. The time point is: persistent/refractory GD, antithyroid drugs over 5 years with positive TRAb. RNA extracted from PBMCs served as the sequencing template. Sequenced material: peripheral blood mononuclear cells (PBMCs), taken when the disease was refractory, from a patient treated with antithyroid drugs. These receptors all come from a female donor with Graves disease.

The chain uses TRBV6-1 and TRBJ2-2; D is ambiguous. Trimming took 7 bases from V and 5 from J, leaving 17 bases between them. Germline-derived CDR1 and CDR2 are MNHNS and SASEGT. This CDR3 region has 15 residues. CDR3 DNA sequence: TGTGCCAGCATTCCAGCCGGGCTGGGGACCGGGGAGCTGTTTTTT. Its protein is CASIPAGLGTGELFF.

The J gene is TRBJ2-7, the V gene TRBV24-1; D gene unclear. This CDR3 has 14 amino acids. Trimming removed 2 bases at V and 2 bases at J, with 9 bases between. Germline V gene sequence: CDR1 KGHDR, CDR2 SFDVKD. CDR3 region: CATSDSGSTYEQYF. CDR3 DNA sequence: TGTGCCACCAGTGATTCCGGGTCCACCTACGAGCAGTACTTC.

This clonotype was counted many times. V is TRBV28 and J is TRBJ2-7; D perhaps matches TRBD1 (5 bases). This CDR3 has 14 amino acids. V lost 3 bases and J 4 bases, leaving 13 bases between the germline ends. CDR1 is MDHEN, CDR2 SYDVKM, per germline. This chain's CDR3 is CASSFPGKGYEQYF. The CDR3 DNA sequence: TGTGCCAGCAGTTTTCCGGGCAAGGGGTACGAGCAGTACTTC.

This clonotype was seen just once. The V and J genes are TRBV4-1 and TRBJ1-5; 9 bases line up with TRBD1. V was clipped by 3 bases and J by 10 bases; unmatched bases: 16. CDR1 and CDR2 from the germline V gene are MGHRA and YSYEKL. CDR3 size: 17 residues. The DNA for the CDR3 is TGCGCCAGCAGCCAGAGGCGGAGGGACAGGGTCCTCGTACCCCAGCATTTT. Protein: CASSQRRRDRVLVPQHF.

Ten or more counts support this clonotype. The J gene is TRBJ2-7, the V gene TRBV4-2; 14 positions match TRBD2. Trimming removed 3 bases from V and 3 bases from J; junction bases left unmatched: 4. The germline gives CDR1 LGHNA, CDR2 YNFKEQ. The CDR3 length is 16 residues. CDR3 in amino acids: CASSHQGTSGSYEQYF. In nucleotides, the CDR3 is TGTGCCAGCAGCCATCAAGGGACTAGCGGGAGCTACGAGCAGTACTTC.

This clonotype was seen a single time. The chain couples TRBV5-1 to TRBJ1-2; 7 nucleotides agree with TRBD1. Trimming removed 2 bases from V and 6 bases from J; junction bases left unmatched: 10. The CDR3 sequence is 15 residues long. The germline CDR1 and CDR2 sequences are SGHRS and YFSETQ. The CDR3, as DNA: TGCGCCAGCAGCTTTCTTCGGGCAGGGGGTGATGGCTACACCTTC. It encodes CASSFLRAGGDGYTF.

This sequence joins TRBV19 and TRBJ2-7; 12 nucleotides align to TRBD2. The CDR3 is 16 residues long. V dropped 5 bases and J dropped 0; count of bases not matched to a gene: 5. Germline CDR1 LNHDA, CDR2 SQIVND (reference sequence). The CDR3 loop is CASSQASGRASYEQYF. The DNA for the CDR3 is TGTGCCAGTAGTCAGGCTAGCGGGAGGGCCTCCTACGAGCAGTACTTC.

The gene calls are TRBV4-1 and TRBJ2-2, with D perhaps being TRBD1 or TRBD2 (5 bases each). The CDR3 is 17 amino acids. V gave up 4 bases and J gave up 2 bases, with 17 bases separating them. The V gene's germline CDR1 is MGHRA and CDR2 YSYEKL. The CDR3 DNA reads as TGCGCCAGCAGCCTGCCCGAGGGACCAATAAACACCGGGGAGCTGTTTTTT. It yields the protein CASSLPEGPINTGELFF.

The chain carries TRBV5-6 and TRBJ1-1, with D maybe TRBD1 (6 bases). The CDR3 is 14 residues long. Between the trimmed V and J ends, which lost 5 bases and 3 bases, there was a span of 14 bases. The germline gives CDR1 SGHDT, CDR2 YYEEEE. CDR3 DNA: TGTGCCAGCAGTCTGGGGGACATTTACACTGAAGCTTTCTTT. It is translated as CASSLGDIYTEAFF.

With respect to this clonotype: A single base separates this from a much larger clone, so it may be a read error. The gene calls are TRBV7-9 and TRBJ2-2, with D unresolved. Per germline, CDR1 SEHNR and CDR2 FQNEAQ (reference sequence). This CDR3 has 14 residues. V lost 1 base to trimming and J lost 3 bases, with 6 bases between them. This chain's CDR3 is CASSLGRHTGELFF. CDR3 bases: TGTGCCAGCAGCTTAGGACGGCACACCGGGGAGCTGTTTTTT.

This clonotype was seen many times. For the CDR3, the DNA is TGTGCCAGCAGTCAGGGGTGGGAGACCCAGTACTTC. Translation gives CASSQGWETQYF. This chain connects TRBV3-1 to TRBJ2-5, with D perhaps TRBD1 (6 bases). V was trimmed by 6 bases and J by 5 bases, leaving 10 bases between them. CDR1 is LGHDT and CDR2 is YNNKEL in the germline V gene (reference sequence). The CDR3 runs 12 residues.

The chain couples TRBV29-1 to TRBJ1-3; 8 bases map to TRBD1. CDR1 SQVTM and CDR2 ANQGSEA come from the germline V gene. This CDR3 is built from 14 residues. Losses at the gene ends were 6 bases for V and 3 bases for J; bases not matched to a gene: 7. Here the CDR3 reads CSVRQGASGNTIYF. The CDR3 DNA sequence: TGCAGCGTACGTCAGGGGGCGAGTGGAAACACCATATATTTT.

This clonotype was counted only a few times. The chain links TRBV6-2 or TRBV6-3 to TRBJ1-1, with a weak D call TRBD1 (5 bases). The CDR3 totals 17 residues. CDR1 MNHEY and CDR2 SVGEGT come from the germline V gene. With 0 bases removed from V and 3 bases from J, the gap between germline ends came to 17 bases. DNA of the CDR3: TGTGCCAGCAGTTACTCCCAGGGAGAAGTTGTGGACACTGAAGCTTTCTTT. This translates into CASSYSQGEVVDTEAFF.

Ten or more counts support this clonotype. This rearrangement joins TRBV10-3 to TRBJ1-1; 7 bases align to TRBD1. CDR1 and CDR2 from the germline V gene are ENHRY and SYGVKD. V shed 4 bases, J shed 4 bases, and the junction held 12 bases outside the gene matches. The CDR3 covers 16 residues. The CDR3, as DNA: TGTGCCATCAGTGCGACACAGGGGTACCGTAGCACTGAAGCTTTCTTT. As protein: CAISATQGYRSTEAFF.